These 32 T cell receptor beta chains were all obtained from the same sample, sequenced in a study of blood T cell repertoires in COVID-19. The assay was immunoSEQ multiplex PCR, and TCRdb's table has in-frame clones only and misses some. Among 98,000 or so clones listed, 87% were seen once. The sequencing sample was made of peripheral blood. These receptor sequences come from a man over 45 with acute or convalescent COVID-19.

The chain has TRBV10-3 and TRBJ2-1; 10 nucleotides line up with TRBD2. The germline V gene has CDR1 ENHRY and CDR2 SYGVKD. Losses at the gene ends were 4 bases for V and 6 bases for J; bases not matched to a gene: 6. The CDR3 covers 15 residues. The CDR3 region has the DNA TGTGCCATCAGTGTTCAGAGCGGGAGGGCCAATGAGCAGTTCTTC. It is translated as CAISVQSGRANEQFF.

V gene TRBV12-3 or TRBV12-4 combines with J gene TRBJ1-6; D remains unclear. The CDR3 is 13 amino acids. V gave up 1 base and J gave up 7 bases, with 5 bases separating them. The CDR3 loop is CASSLVQNSPLHF. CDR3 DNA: TGTGCCAGCAGTTTAGTCCAGAATTCACCCCTCCACTTT.

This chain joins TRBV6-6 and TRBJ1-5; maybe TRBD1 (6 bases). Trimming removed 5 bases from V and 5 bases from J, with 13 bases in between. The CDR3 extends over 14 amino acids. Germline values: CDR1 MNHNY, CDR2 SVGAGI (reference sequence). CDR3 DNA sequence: TGTGCCAGCAGTCCTACAAAGGGGGATCAGCCCCAGCATTTT. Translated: CASSPTKGDQPQHF.

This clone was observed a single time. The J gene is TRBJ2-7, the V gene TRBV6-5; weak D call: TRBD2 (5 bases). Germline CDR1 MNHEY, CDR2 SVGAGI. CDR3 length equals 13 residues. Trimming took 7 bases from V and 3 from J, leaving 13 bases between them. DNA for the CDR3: TGTGCCAGCACCCCGGACTGGGACTACGAGCAGTACTTC. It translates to CASTPDWDYEQYF.

The CDR3 DNA is TGTGCCAGTAGCGGACGACGGCGTCCCTACGAGCAGTACTTC. Protein sequence: CASSGRRRPYEQYF. The V call is TRBV28, the J call TRBJ2-7; a weak D match, TRBD2 (6 bases). There are 14 residues in the CDR3. From germline, CDR1 is MDHEN and CDR2 SYDVKM. V was clipped by 9 bases and J by 2 bases, with 17 bases between them.

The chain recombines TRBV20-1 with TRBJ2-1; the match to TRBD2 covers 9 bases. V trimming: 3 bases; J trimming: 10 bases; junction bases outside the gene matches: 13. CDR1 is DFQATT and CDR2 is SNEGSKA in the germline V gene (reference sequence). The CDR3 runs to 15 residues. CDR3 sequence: CSASHVGGRAREQFF. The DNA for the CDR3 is TGCAGTGCTAGTCATGTTGGCGGGAGGGCCCGAGAGCAGTTCTTC.

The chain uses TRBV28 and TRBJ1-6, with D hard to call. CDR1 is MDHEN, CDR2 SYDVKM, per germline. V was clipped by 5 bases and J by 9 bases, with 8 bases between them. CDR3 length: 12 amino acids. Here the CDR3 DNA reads TGTGCCAGCAGTACGGGGATTTCACCCCTCCACTTT. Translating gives CASSTGISPLHF.

The CDR3 region is CASSEMDYPQFF. CDR3 nucleotide sequence: TGCGCCAGCAGTGAAATGGACTATCCGCAGTTCTTC. The genes are TRBV10-2 and TRBJ2-1, with D possibly matching TRBD2 (6 bases). Trimming removed 3 bases at V and 12 bases at J, with 12 bases between. Germline CDR1 is WSHSY and CDR2 is SAAADI. CDR3 length equals 12 residues.

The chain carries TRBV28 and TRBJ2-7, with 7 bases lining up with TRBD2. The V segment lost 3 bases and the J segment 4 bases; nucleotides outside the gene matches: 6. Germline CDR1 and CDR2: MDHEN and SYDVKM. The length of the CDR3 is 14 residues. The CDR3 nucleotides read TGTGCCAGCAGTTTTTTGGGGGAGGGATACGAGCAGTACTTC. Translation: CASSFLGEGYEQYF.

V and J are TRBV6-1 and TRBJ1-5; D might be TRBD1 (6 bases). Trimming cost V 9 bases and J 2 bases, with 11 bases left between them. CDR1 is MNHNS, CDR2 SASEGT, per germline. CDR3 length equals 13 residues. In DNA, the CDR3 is TGTGCCAGTAATCGACAGGGCAATCAGCCCCAGCATTTT. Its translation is CASNRQGNQPQHF.

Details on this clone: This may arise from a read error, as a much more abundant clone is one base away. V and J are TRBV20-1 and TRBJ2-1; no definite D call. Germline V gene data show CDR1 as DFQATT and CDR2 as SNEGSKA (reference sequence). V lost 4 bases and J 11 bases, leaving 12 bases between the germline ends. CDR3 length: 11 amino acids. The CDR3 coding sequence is TGCAGTGCTAAGCCCCTTAATAAGCAGTTCTTC. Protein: CSAKPLNKQFF.

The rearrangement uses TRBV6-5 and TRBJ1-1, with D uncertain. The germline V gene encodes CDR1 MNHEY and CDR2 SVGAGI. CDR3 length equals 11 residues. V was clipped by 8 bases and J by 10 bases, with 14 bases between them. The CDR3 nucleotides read TGTGCCAGCTCAACCGGAGGGAGAGCTTTCTTT. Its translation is CASSTGGRAFF.

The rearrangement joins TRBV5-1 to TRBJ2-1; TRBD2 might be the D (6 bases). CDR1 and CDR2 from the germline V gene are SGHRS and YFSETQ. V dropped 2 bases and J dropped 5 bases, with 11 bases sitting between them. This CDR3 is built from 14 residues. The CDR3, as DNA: TGCGCCAGCAGCTTTCGGGACTGGGACAATGAGCAGTTCTTC. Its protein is CASSFRDWDNEQFF. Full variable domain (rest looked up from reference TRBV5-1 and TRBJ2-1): KAGVTQTPRYLIKTRGQQVTLSCSPISGHRSVSWYQQTPGQGLQFLFEYFSETQRNKGNFPGRFSGRQFSNSRSEMNVSTLELGDSALYLCASSFRDWDNEQFFGPGTRLTVL.

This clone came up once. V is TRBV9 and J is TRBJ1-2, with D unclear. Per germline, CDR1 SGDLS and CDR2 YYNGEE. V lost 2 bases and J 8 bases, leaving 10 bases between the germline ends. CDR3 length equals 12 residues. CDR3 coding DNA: TGTGCCAGCAGCGTCGGAGGAAGCGGCTACACCTTC. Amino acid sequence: CASSVGGSGYTF.

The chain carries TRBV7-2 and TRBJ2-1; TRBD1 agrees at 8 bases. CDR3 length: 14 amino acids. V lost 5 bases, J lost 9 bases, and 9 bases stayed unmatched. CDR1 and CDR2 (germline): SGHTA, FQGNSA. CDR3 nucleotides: TGTGCCAGCAGCGCACAACAGGGGGGCAGTGAGCAGTTCTTC. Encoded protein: CASSAQQGGSEQFF.

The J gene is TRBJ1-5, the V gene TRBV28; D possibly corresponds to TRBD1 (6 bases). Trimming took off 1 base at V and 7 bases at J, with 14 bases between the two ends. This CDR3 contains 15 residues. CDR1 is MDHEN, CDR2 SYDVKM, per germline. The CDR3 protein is CASSLFSGGDQPQHF. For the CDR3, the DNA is TGTGCCAGCAGTTTATTTTCGGGGGGCGACCAGCCCCAGCATTTT.

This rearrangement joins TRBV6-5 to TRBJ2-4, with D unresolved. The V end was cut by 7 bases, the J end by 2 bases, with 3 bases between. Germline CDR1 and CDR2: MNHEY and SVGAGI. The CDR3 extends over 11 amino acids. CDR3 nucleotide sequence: TGTGCCAGCAACACCAAAAACATTCAGTACTTC. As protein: CASNTKNIQYF.

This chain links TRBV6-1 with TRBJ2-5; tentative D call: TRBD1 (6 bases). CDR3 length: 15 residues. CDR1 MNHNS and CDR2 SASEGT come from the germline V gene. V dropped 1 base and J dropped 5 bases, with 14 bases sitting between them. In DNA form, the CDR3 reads TGTGCCAGCAGTGAAGGAAGGGGGAGTAGGGAGACCCAGTACTTC. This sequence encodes CASSEGRGSRETQYF.

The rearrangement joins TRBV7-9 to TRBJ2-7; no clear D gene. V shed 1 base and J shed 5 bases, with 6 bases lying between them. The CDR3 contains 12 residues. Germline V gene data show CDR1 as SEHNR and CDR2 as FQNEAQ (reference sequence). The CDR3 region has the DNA TGTGCCAGCAGCTTAGGGCTAGACGAGCAGTACTTC. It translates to CASSLGLDEQYF.

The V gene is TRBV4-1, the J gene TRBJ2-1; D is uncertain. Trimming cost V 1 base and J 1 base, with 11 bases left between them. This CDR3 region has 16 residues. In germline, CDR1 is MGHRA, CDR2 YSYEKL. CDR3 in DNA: TGCGCCAGCAGCCAAGGAATGGCGGTATCCTACAATGAGCAGTTCTTC. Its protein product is CASSQGMAVSYNEQFF.

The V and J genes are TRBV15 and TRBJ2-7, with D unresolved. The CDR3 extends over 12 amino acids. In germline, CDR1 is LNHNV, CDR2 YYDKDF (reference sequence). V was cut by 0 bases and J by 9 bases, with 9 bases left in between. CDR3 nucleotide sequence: TGTGCCACCAGCAGAGATCTACAGAGGCAGTACTTC. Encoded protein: CATSRDLQRQYF.

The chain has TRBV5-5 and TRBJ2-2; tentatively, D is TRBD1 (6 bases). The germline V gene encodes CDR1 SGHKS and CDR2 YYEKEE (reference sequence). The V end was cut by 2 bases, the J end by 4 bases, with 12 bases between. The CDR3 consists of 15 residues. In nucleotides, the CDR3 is TGTGCCAGCAGCTTTCAGGGGCTCGGCACCGGGGAGCTGTTTTTT. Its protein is CASSFQGLGTGELFF.

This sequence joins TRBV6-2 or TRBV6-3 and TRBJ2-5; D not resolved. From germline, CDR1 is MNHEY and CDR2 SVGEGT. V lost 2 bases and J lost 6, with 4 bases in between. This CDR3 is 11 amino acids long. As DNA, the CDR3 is TGTGCCAGCAGTTACGGCAAGACCCAGTACTTC. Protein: CASSYGKTQYF.

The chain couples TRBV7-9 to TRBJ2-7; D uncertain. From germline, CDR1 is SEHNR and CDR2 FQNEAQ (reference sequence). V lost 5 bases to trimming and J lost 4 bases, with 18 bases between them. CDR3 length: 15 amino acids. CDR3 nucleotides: TGTGCCAGCAGCCCAGACTTACACATAGGATACGAGCAGTACTTC. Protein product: CASSPDLHIGYEQYF.

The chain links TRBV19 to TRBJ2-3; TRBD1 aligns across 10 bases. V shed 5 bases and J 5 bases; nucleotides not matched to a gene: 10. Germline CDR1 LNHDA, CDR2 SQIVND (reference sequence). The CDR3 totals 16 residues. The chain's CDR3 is CASSPPGQGFQDTQYF. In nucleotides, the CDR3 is TGTGCCAGTAGTCCACCGGGACAGGGGTTCCAAGATACGCAGTATTTT.

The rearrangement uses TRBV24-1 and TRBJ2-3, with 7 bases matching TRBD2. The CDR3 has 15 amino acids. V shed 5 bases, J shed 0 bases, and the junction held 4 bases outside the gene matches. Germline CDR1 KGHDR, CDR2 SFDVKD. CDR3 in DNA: TGTGCCACCAGTGGAGGGAGGGTGAGCACAGATACGCAGTATTTT. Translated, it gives CATSGGRVSTDTQYF.

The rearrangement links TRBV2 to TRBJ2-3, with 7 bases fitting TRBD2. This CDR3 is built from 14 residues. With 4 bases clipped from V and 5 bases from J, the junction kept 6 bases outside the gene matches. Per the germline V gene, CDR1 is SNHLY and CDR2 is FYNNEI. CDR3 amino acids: CASSGREARDTQYF. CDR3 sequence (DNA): TGTGCCAGCAGTGGACGGGAGGCGAGAGATACGCAGTATTTT.

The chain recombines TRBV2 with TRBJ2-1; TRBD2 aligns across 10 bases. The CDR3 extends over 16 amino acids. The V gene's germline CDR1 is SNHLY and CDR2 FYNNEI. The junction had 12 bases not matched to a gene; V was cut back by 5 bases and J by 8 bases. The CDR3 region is CASSPLAGGGGDEQFF. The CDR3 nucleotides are TGTGCCAGCAGTCCCTTAGCGGGAGGAGGGGGGGATGAGCAGTTCTTC.

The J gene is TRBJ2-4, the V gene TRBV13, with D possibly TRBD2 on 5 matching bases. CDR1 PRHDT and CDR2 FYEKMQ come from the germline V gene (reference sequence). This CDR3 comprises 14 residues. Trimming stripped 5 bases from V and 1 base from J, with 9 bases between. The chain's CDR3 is CASSQRQAKNIQYF. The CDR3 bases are TGTGCCAGCAGCCAGCGGCAGGCCAAAAACATTCAGTACTTC.

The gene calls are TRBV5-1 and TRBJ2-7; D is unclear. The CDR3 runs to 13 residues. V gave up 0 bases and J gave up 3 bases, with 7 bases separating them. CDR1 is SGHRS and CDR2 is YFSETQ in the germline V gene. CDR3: CASSLGSGYEQYF. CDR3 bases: TGCGCCAGCAGCTTGGGCTCGGGCTACGAGCAGTACTTC. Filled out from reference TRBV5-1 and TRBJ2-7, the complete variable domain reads KAGVTQTPRYLIKTRGQQVTLSCSPISGHRSVSWYQQTPGQGLQFLFEYFSETQRNKGNFPGRFSGRQFSNSRSEMNVSTLELGDSALYLCASSLGSGYEQYFGPGTRLTVT.

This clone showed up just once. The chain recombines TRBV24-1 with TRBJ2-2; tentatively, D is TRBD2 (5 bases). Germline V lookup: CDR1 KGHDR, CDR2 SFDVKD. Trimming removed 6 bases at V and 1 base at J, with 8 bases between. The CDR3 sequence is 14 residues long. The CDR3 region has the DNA TGTGCCACCAGTCCGGGGAGGAACACCGGGGAGCTGTTTTTT. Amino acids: CATSPGRNTGELFF.

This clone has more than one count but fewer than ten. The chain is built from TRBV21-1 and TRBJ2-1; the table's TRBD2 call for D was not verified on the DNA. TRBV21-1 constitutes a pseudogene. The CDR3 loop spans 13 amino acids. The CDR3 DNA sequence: TGTGCCAGCAGTCAGGGAGGGTCGAATGAGCAGTTCTTC. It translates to CASSQGGSNEQFF.